Following are 25 T cell receptor beta chains from one sample sequenced in a study of human T cells and chemical hapten exposure. Each CDR3 protein gets one entry after TCRdb re-called the RACE reads with MiXCR. The repertoire consists of just under 350,000 distinct CDR3 sequences, with under 8% occurring once and the leading ten covering 7.5% to 8.5%. Time point reported: patch test 1, 2 weeks after DPC sensitization. Noted treatment: therapeutic diphenylcyclopropenone sensitization with weekly scalp DPC. The sample consisted of whole blood, taken in connection with sensitization to the hapten diphenylcyclopropenone (DPC). The origin of the receptors is a woman younger than 30 with alopecia areata. Some clones in this sample may be carry-over from other donors' samples.

J is TRBJ1-5 and V is TRBV18, with D tentatively TRBD1 (6 bases). V lost 2 bases to trimming and J lost 0 bases, with 11 bases between them. The CDR3 spans 16 residues. Germline CDR1 reads KGHSH; CDR2 reads LQKENI. This CDR3 is CASSPGPGDSNQPQHF. The CDR3 nucleotides read TGTGCCAGCTCACCAGGACCAGGGGATAGCAATCAGCCCCAGCATTTT.

The chain has TRBV3-1 and TRBJ2-6; D ambiguous. In germline, CDR1 is LGHDT, CDR2 YNNKEL (reference sequence). There are 19 residues in the CDR3. Trimming took 1 base from V and 2 from J, leaving 18 bases between them. This CDR3 reads CASSQGPIGLGAGANVLTF. The CDR3 region has the DNA TGTGCCAGCAGCCAAGGGCCCATTGGCTTAGGTGCTGGGGCCAACGTCCTGACTTTC.

The rearrangement uses TRBV6-5 and TRBJ2-7; TRBD2 agrees at 9 bases. The CDR3 contains 14 residues. V shed 8 bases and J 3 bases; nucleotides not matched to a gene: 8. Germline V gene sequence: CDR1 MNHEY, CDR2 SVGAGI. The CDR3 is CASRLAGLSYEQYF. CDR3 DNA: TGTGCCAGCCGGCTAGCGGGGTTAAGCTACGAGCAGTACTTC.

The chain is built from TRBV28 and TRBJ1-1; 8 bases are a match to TRBD1. V shed 2 bases, J shed 3 bases, and the junction held 5 bases outside the gene matches. The germline V gene encodes CDR1 MDHEN and CDR2 SYDVKM. This CDR3 has 15 amino acids. CDR3 DNA: TGTGCCAGCAGTTTAAGGACAGGGTGGTACACTGAAGCTTTCTTT. It codes for CASSLRTGWYTEAFF.

This clonotype was counted many times. The chain combines TRBV6-5 with TRBJ2-3; unclear D gene. CDR1 is MNHEY, CDR2 SVGAGI, per germline. Trimming left V 7 bases short and J 4 bases short, with 12 bases between. This CDR3 has 13 amino acids. The CDR3 sequence: CASNGLRPDTQYF. CDR3 sequence (DNA): TGTGCCAGCAACGGGCTCCGGCCAGATACGCAGTATTTT.

The V and J genes are TRBV28 and TRBJ1-5; no clear D gene. Germline V lookup: CDR1 MDHEN, CDR2 SYDVKM. The CDR3 has 12 residues. The V gene lost 9 bases and the J gene lost 0 bases, with 6 bases spanning the gap. This CDR3 is CASHDSNQPQHF. The CDR3 DNA reads as TGTGCCAGTCACGATAGCAATCAGCCCCAGCATTTT. Variable domain in full (rest from reference TRBV28 and TRBJ1-5): DVKVTQSSRYLVKRTGEKVFLECVQDMDHENMFWYRQDPGLGLRLIYFSYDVKMKEKGDIPEGYSVSREKKERFSLILESASTNQTSMYLCASHDSNQPQHFGDGTRLSIL.

This chain joins TRBV7-6 and TRBJ2-4; D is unclear. CDR3 length: 16 residues. Trimming removed 4 bases at V and 1 base at J, with 14 bases between. Germline CDR1 SGHVS, CDR2 FNYEAQ. The CDR3 loop reads CASSSNIVGAKNIQYF. The CDR3 region has the DNA TGTGCCAGCAGCTCGAATATCGTCGGGGCCAAAAACATTCAGTACTTC.

This clonotype was counted only a few times. This chain connects TRBV9 to TRBJ2-3; tentatively, D is TRBD2 (5 bases). Per germline, CDR1 SGDLS and CDR2 YYNGEE. The CDR3 contains 15 residues. V shed 7 bases and J shed 2 bases, with 17 bases lying between them. The CDR3 coding sequence is TGTGCCAGCGGCAGGAATCGACTAAACACAGATACGCAGTATTTT. This sequence encodes CASGRNRLNTDTQYF.

This clonotype appeared a few times. V usage is TRBV3-1 and J usage is TRBJ2-1; 10 bases line up with TRBD1. This CDR3 is 15 amino acids long. Trimming took 4 bases from V and 9 from J; bases not matched to a gene: 9. The germline V gene has CDR1 LGHDT and CDR2 YNNKEL (reference sequence). The CDR3 region has the DNA TGTGCCAGCAGCCTAAGCGGGACAGGGGTGCGTGAGCAGTTCTTC. Its protein product is CASSLSGTGVREQFF.

The rearrangement links TRBV7-9 to TRBJ1-4, with TRBD1 identical over 11 bases. CDR3 length: 15 residues. V shed 5 bases, J shed 7 bases, and the junction held 6 bases outside the gene matches. Germline V gene sequence: CDR1 SEHNR, CDR2 FQNEAQ (reference sequence). This CDR3 is CASSPGQGAGEKLFF. In DNA form, the CDR3 reads TGTGCCAGCAGCCCCGGACAGGGGGCAGGTGAAAAACTGTTTTTT.

The table lists this clonotype with many counts. This chain links TRBV12-3 or TRBV12-4 with TRBJ2-5; D might be TRBD2 (6 bases). V was trimmed by 5 bases and J by 8 bases, leaving 21 bases between them. The CDR3 has 15 residues. DNA of the CDR3: TGTGCCAGCAGTCCGAATAAGGGACTGCCAACTACCCAGTACTTC. The encoded protein is CASSPNKGLPTTQYF.

This clonotype was counted at least ten times. This sequence joins TRBV12-3 or TRBV12-4 and TRBJ2-1; weak D call: TRBD1 (5 bases). The CDR3 length is 15 residues. Trimming stripped 3 bases from V and 7 bases from J, with 16 bases between. The CDR3 protein is CASSFQGGLGNEQFF. The CDR3 DNA reads as TGTGCCAGCAGTTTTCAGGGCGGTTTAGGGAATGAGCAGTTCTTC.

This clonotype has more than one count but fewer than ten. The genes are TRBV6-6 and TRBJ2-5; D possibly corresponds to TRBD2 (5 bases). The CDR3 is made up of 10 amino acids. Deletions cut 7 bases from V and 5 bases from J, with 5 bases between. Germline V gives CDR1 MNHNY, CDR2 SVGAGI (reference sequence). The CDR3 spells CASTGETQYF. CDR3 nucleotides: TGTGCCAGCACGGGGGAGACCCAGTACTTC.

In its sample, this clonotype was seen a few times. The chain carries TRBV12-3 or TRBV12-4 and TRBJ2-5; 7 bases line up with TRBD1. The CDR3 loop spans 14 amino acids. V lost 6 bases and J lost 0; bases outside the gene matches: 4. For the CDR3, the DNA is TGTGCCAGCAGGCCGGGACAGAACCAAGAGACCCAGTACTTC. Encoded protein: CASRPGQNQETQYF.

The chain combines TRBV10-2 with TRBJ1-1; weak D call: TRBD1 (6 bases). The CDR3 runs to 14 residues. CDR1 and CDR2 (germline): WSHSY, SAAADI. V was shortened by 2 bases and J by 5 bases, with 12 bases between the two germline ends. CDR3 loop: CASSENRDGTEAFF. The CDR3 nucleotides read TGCGCCAGCAGTGAGAACAGGGATGGGACTGAAGCTTTCTTT.

This clonotype has at least ten counts. This chain connects TRBV11-2 to TRBJ2-3; a possible D gene is TRBD1 (5 bases). The germline gives CDR1 SGHAT, CDR2 FQNNGV. The V and J ends lost 4 bases and 2 bases respectively, with 13 bases between them. The CDR3 is 15 amino acids. CDR3 in amino acids: CASSSDQGSTDTQYF. The CDR3 DNA sequence: TGTGCCAGCAGCTCCGACCAGGGTTCCACAGATACGCAGTATTTT. The variable domain in full, with the rest retrieved from reference TRBV11-2 and TRBJ2-3, is EAGVAQSPRYKIIEKRQSVAFWCNPISGHATLYWYQQILGQGPKLLIQFQNNGVVDDSQLPKDRFSAERLKGVDSTLKIQPAKLEDSAVYLCASSSDQGSTDTQYFGPGTRLTVL.

This clonotype was picked up a small number of times. The V call is TRBV20-1, the J call TRBJ2-2; 11 positions agree with TRBD1. The CDR3 covers 18 residues. Germline lookup yields CDR1 DFQATT and CDR2 SNEGSKA (reference sequence). J was trimmed by 4 bases and V by 5 bases; bases with no gene match: 15. The CDR3 sequence is CSASDRGRGSPSTGELFF. DNA for the CDR3: TGCAGTGCTTCGGACAGGGGGCGCGGTTCCCCGAGCACCGGGGAGCTGTTTTTT.

Ten or more counts support this clonotype. This sequence joins TRBV4-3 and TRBJ2-1, with 7 bases lining up with TRBD2. Germline lookup yields CDR1 LGHNA and CDR2 YSLEER. V trimming: 0 bases; J trimming: 3 bases; junction bases outside the gene matches: 2. The CDR3 has 15 residues. The chain's CDR3 is CASSQDKRGYNEQFF. CDR3 nucleotide sequence: TGCGCCAGCAGCCAAGATAAGCGGGGCTACAATGAGCAGTTCTTC.

This clonotype was found a few times. The gene calls are TRBV10-3 and TRBJ1-2, with TRBD1 as a possible D gene (6 bases). The V gene lost 2 bases and the J gene lost 6 bases, with 13 bases spanning the gap. This CDR3 has 14 residues. CDR1 is ENHRY, CDR2 SYGVKD, per germline. For the CDR3, the DNA is TGTGCCATCAGTGAGGAGCCACAGGGTGATGGCTACACCTTC. Translated: CAISEEPQGDGYTF.

J is TRBJ1-6 and V is TRBV6-5; 9 nucleotides match TRBD1. Germline lookup yields CDR1 MNHEY and CDR2 SVGAGI. The V gene end was trimmed by 2 bases and the J gene end by 9 bases; junction bases not matched to a gene: 8. The CDR3 runs 16 residues. The CDR3 loop reads CASSYRAGQGISPLHF. CDR3 DNA sequence: TGTGCCAGCAGTTACAGGGCGGGACAGGGCATTTCACCCCTCCACTTT.

This clonotype was found many times. The conserved phenylalanine or tryptophan normally closing the CDR3 is absent here, so this likely arose from a read error. Because the CDR3's place on the DNA is in doubt, the DNA is left out and the CDR3 is given as listed by TCRdb. The chain joins TRBV4-1 to TRBJ1-4; TRBD1 reflects the table's D call only, with no check against the DNA. 11 amino acids form the CDR3, both terminal residues included. The germline V gene has CDR1 MGHRA and CDR2 YSYEKL. CDR3 loop: CASSQGRRNPI.

The sample holds a few counts of this clonotype. J is TRBJ2-5 and V is TRBV27; 9 bases fit TRBD2. The germline gives CDR1 MNHEY, CDR2 SMNVEV (reference sequence). This CDR3 has 18 amino acids. V lost 1 base and J lost 1; bases outside the gene matches: 10. CDR3 sequence reads: CASSLFNVAGESQETQYF. The CDR3 nucleotides are TGTGCCAGCAGTTTATTTAATGTAGCGGGGGAGTCCCAAGAGACCCAGTACTTC.

This clonotype turned up a few times. V and J are TRBV29-1 and TRBJ1-1, with D possibly TRBD1 on 5 matching bases. Germline V gene lookup returns CDR1 SQVTM and CDR2 ANQGSEA. Trimming cost V 8 bases and J 1 base, with 14 bases left between them. This CDR3 spans 13 amino acids. The CDR3 spells CSIQESPNTEAFF. In DNA, the CDR3 is TGCAGCATACAGGAGTCCCCGAACACTGAAGCTTTCTTT.

This clonotype showed up many times. The V call is TRBV25-1, the J call TRBJ2-1; 11 bases agree with TRBD2. Per the germline V gene, CDR1 is MGHDK and CDR2 is SYGVNS. This CDR3 is built from 16 residues. Trimming cost V 3 bases and J 7 bases; bases outside gene matches: 8. The CDR3 DNA reads as TGTGCCAGCAGTGATTCCACTAGCGGGGGCAGGAATGAGCAGTTCTTC. Translation: CASSDSTSGGRNEQFF.

This rearrangement joins TRBV6-2 or TRBV6-3 to TRBJ2-3, with TRBD2 matching 8 bases. CDR1 and CDR2 from the germline V gene are MNHEY and SVGEGT. V trimming: 2 bases; J trimming: 2 bases; junction bases outside the gene matches: 9. The CDR3 has 17 amino acids. CDR3 nucleotides: TGTGCCAGCAGTTACGGCTCACGGGGGGGCCTCACAGATACGCAGTATTTT. Translation gives CASSYGSRGGLTDTQYF.